This TCR beta chain was captured in a study of PD-1 blockade in mismatch repair-deficient tumors. Libraries were prepared by immunoSEQ multiplex PCR; TCRdb keeps only in-frame clonotypes and omits some of them. The sample holds some 19,000 clones; approximately 80% are singletons and the top ten take approximately 1.5%. Per germline, CDR1 SGHVS and CDR2 FNYEAQ. The CDR3 contains 14 residues. The germline V and J ends were trimmed by 8 bases and 5 bases, with 18 bases remaining between them. The J gene is TRBJ2-5, the V gene TRBV7-6, with D perhaps matching TRBD2 (5 bases). The sequenced sample was PBMCs, obtained 52 weeks after starting pembrolizumab. This sequence was found in an adult with mismatch repair-deficient cancer. The CDR3 protein is CASSRNGELETQYF. As DNA, the CDR3 is TGTGCCAGCTCCAGAAACGGGGAGCTGGAGACCCAGTACTTC.